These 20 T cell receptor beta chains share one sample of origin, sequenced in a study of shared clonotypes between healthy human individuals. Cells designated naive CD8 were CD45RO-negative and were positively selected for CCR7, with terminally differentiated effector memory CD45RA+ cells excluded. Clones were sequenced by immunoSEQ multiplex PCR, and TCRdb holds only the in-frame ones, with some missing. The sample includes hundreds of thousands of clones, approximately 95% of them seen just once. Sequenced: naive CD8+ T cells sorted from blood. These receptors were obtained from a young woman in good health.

The CDR3 spells CASSGQSYGYTF. CDR3 coding DNA: TGTGCCAGTAGTGGACAGTCCTATGGCTACACCTTC. This chain joins TRBV27 and TRBJ1-2; tentatively, D is TRBD1 (6 bases). V was clipped by 9 bases and J by 4 bases, with 12 bases between them. CDR1 is MNHEY and CDR2 is SMNVEV in the germline V gene (reference sequence). This CDR3 has 12 residues.

The DNA of the CDR3 is TGTGCCAGCAGCTTCCCCAGGACAGGGGGAAGAACTGAAGCTTTCTTT. Protein product: CASSFPRTGGRTEAFF. J is TRBJ1-1 and V is TRBV11-2; 10 nucleotides line up with TRBD1. V lost 3 bases and J lost 5; bases outside the gene matches: 9. Germline values: CDR1 SGHAT, CDR2 FQNNGV. This CDR3 contains 16 residues.

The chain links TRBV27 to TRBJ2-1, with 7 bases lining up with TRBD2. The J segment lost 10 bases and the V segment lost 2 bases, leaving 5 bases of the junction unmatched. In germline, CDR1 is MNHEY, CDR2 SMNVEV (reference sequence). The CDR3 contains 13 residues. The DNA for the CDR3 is TGTGCCAGCAGTTTACGCGGGGGTATAGAGCAGTTCTTC. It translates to CASSLRGGIEQFF.

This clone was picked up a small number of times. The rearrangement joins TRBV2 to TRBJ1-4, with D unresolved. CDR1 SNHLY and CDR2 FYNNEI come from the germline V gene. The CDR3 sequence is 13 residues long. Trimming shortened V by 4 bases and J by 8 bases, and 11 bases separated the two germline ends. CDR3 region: CASSGTLREKLFF. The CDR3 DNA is TGTGCCAGCAGTGGGACCCTACGGGAAAAACTGTTTTTT.

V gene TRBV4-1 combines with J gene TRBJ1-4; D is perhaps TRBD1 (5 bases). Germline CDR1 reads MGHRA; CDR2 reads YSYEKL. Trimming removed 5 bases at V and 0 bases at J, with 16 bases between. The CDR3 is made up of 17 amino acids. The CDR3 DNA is TGCGCCAGCAGCATTTTCGGGACGCCCGCAACTAATGAAAAACTGTTTTTT. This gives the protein CASSIFGTPATNEKLFF.

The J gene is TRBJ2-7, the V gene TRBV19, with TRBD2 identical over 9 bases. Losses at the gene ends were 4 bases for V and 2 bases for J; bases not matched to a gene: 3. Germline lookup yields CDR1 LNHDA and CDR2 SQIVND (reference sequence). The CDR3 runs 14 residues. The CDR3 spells CASSTSGTTYEQYF. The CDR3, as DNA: TGTGCCAGTAGTACTAGCGGGACGACCTACGAGCAGTACTTC.

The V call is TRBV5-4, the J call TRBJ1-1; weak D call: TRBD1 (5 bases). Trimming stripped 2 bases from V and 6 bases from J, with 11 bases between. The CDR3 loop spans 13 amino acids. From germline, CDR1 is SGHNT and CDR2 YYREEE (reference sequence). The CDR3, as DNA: TGTGCCAGCAGCTTTCAGGGAGGCGCTGAAGCTTTCTTT. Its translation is CASSFQGGAEAFF.

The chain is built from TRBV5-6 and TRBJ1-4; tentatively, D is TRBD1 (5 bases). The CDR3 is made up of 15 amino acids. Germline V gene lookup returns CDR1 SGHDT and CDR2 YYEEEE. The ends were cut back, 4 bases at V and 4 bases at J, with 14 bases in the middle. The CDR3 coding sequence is TGTGCCAGCAGCGCTAGCGGGCAGGGTAATGAAAAACTGTTTTTT. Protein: CASSASGQGNEKLFF.

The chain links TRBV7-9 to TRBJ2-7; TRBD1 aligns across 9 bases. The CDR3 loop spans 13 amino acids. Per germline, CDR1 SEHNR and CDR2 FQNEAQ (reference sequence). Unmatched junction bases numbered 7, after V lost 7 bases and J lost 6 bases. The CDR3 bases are TGTGCCAGCAAGCCCGGGACAGGGTTCGAGCAGTACTTC. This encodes CASKPGTGFEQYF. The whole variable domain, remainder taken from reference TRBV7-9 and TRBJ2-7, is DTGVSQNPRHKITKRGQNVTFRCDPISEHNRLYWYRQTLGQGPEFLTYFQNEAQLEKSRLLSDRFSAERPKGSFSTLEIQRTEQGDSAMYLCASKPGTGFEQYFGPGTRLTVT.

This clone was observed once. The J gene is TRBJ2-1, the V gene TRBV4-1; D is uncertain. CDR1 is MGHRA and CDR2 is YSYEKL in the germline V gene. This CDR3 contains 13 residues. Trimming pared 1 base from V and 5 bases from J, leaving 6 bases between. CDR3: CASSQVGHNEQFF. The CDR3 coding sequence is TGCGCCAGCAGCCAAGTTGGGCACAATGAGCAGTTCTTC.

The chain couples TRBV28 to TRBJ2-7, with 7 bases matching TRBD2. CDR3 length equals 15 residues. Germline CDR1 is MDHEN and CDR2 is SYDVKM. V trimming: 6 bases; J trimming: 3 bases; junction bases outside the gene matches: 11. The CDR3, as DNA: TGTGCCAGCAGGGGAGCGGGATACCCCCTCTACGAGCAGTACTTC. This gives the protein CASRGAGYPLYEQYF.

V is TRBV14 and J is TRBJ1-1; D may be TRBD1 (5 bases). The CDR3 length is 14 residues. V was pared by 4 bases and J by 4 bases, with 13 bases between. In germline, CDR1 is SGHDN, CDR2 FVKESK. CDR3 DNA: TGTGCCAGCAGCCCCCTGGGGGTAAGCACTGAAGCTTTCTTT. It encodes CASSPLGVSTEAFF.

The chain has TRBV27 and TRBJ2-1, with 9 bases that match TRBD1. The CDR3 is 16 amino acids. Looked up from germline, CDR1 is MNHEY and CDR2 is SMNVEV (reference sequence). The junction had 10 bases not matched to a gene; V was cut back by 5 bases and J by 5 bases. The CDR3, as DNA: TGTGCCAGCAGTACCTCGGGGACAGGGACTGACAATGAGCAGTTCTTC. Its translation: CASSTSGTGTDNEQFF.

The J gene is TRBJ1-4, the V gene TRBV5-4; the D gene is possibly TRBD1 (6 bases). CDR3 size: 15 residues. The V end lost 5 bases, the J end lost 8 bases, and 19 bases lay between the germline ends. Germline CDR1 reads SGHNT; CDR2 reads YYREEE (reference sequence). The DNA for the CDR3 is TGTGCCAGCAGGAATGGCGCGGGGGCGACCGAAAAACTGTTTTTT. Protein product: CASRNGAGATEKLFF.

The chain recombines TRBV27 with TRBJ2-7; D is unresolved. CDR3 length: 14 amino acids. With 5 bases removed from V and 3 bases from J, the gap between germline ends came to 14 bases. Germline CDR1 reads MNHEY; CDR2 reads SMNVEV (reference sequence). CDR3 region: CASSVAGLFYEQYF. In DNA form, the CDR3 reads TGTGCCAGCAGTGTCGCCGGGCTCTTCTACGAGCAGTACTTC.

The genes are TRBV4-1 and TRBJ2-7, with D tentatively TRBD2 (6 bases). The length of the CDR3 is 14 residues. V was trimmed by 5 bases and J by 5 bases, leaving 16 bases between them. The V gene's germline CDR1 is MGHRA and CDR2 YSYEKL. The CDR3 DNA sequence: TGCGCCAGCAGCTCAGCGTGGGGGGACCACGAGCAGTACTTC. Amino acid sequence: CASSSAWGDHEQYF.

The CDR3 region has the DNA TGTGCCAGTAGTACTAACAGGGGCTCCTACGAGCAGTACTTC. Translated, it gives CASSTNRGSYEQYF. V and J are TRBV19 and TRBJ2-7, with 7 bases lining up with TRBD1. V was pared by 4 bases and J by 0 bases, with 3 bases of the junction left unmatched. The germline gives CDR1 LNHDA, CDR2 SQIVND (reference sequence). The CDR3 extends over 14 amino acids. Variable domain in full (rest from reference TRBV19 and TRBJ2-7): DGGITQSPKYLFRKEGQNVTLSCEQNLNHDAMYWYRQDPGQGLRLIYYSQIVNDFQKGDIAEGYSVSREKKESFPLTVTSAQKNPTAFYLCASSTNRGSYEQYFGPGTRLTVT.

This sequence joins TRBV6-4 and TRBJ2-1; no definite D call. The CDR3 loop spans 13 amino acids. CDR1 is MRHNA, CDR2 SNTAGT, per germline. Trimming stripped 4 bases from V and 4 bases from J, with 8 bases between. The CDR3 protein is CASSVSEYNEQFF. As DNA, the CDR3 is TGTGCCAGCAGTGTAAGCGAATACAATGAGCAGTTCTTC.

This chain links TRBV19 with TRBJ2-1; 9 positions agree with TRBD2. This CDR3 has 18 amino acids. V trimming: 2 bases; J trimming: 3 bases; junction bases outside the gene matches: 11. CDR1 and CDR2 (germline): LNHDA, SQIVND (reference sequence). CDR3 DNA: TGTGCCAGTAGTATAACATTACTAGCGGGCCCGATCTACAATGAGCAGTTCTTC. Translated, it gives CASSITLLAGPIYNEQFF.

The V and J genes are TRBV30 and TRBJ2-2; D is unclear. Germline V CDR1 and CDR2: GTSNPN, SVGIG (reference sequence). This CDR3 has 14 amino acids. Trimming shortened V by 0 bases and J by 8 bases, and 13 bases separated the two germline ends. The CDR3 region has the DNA TGTGCCTGGAGTGTGCACTCAAACTCTGGGGAGCTGTTTTTT. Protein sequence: CAWSVHSNSGELFF.